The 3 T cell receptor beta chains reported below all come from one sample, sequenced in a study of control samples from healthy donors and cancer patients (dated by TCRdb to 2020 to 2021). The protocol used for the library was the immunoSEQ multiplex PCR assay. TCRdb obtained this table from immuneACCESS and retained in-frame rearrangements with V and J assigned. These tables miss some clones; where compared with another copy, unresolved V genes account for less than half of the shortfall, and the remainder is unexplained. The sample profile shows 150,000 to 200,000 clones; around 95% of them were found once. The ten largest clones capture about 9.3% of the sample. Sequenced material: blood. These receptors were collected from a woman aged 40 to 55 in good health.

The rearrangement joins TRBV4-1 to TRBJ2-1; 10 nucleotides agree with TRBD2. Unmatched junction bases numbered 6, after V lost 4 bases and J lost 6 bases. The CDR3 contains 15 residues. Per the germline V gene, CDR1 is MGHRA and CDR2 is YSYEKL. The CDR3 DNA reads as TGCGCCAGCAGCCCTGGACTAGCGGAGACCAATGAGCAGTTCTTC. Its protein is CASSPGLAETNEQFF.

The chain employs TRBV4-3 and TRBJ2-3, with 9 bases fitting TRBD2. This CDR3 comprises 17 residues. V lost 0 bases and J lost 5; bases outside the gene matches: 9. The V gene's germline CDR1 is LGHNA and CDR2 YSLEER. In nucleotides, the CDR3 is TGCGCCAGCAGCCAAGATGTCGCTAGCGGGGTGCAAGATACGCAGTATTTT. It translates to CASSQDVASGVQDTQYF.

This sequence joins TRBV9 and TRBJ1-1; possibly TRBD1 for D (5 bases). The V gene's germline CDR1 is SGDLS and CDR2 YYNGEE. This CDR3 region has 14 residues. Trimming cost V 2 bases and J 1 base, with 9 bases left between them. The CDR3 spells CASSVQGANTEAFF. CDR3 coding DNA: TGTGCCAGCAGCGTTCAGGGCGCGAACACTGAAGCTTTCTTT.